What follows describes a single T cell receptor (beta chain). The CDR3 extends over 15 amino acids. With 1 base removed from V and 0 bases from J, the gap between germline ends came to 9 bases. Germline V gene sequence: CDR1 MGHRA, CDR2 YSYEKL. The study ran its PCR with 60 Vbeta and 13 Jbeta primers. Sequencing used immunoSEQ multiplex PCR; TCRdb keeps in-frame clones, though not all of them. The data contain about 150,000 clones, 70% of them seen just once; the ten biggest clones take up around 1.9%. The data stem from a study of cytomegalovirus exposure and HLA in healthy donors. Sequencing was done on a sample of PBMCs. This clonotype was sampled from a woman in her sixties in good health and CMV-seropositive. The chain couples TRBV4-1 to TRBJ1-1; no reliable D call. The CDR3 nucleotides are TGCGCCAGCAGCCAAGGTAACAGTATGAACACTGAAGCTTTCTTT. It codes for CASSQGNSMNTEAFF.